This TCR beta chain was sequenced in a study of immune characterization of retroperitoneal liposarcoma. Germline V gene lookup returns CDR1 MNHEY and CDR2 SVGAGI. This CDR3 is built from 15 residues. Trimming at V came to 2 bases and at J to 7 bases, leaving 3 bases not matched to a gene. TCRdb itself ran the PCR reads through MiXCR, one entry per CDR3 protein. The sample includes 2,000 to 2,500 distinct CDR3 sequences, approximately 50% seen only once; the top ten take about 53%. The receptor comes from a female donor with retroperitoneal liposarcoma. Sequenced: tumor tissue. This chain links TRBV6-5 with TRBJ2-1; 12 bases are shared with TRBD2. CDR3 sequence reads: CASSYDLAGGNEQFF. CDR3 nucleotides: TGTGCCAGCAGTTACGACCTAGCGGGAGGGAATGAGCAGTTCTTC.